This T cell receptor beta chain is from a study of T cells in Graves' hyperthyroidism and ophthalmopathy. Amplified regions were TCR beta CDR3 sequences from RNA transcripts. HTBI primers drove first-round RT-PCR of the TCR CDR3. TCRdb re-derived calls from the multiplex PCR reads in MiXCR, one entry per CDR3 protein. The table includes hundreds of thousands of distinct CDR3 sequences, over 35% detected once. Of note for this clonotype: A much larger clone lies a single base off, so this may be a read error.

This CDR3 is 15 amino acids long. Germline V gives CDR1 MNHEY, CDR2 SVGAGI. Trimming removed 0 bases from V and 0 bases from J, with 8 bases in between. The clonotype was recovered from a young man with Graves' hyperthyroidism. The V call is TRBV6-5, the J call TRBJ1-1; no definite D call. Sequencing was performed on blood. The CDR3 region is CASSYSVGLNTEAFF. CDR3 in DNA: TGTGCCAGCAGTTACTCGGTAGGGCTGAACACTGAAGCTTTCTTT.